One sample yielded the 17 T cell receptor beta chains listed below, sequenced in a study of CXCR3-negative and CXCR3-positive naive CD8 T cells. UMI-labeled TRB cDNA libraries were prepared by 5' RACE. TCRdb re-called the 5' RACE reads; one entry per CDR3 protein, DNA not given. The table lists under 50,000 distinct CDR3 sequences. The material sequenced was naive CXCR3- CD8+ T cells from blood. This sample's subset: CD45RO-CCR7+CD27+CD95- naive CD8+ T cells lacking CXCR3 (TNR3-). Every receptor here comes from a human donor in good health. Some clones in this sample may be carry-over from other donors' samples.

CDR3 in amino acids: CSAMDRKKTYEQYF. The chain uses TRBV20-1 and TRBJ2-7; absent DNA, TCRdb's TRBD1 call cannot be checked. The CDR3 is 14 amino acids. The germline CDR1 and CDR2 sequences are DFQATT and SNEGSKA (reference sequence).

The J gene is TRBJ1-6, the V gene TRBV10-3; the D call of TRBD1 rests on TCRdb alone, since no DNA is present to check it. Per germline, CDR1 ENHRY and CDR2 SYGVKD. CDR3 size: 17 residues. The CDR3 loop is CAISENAQGASNSPLHF.

This chain connects TRBV9 to TRBJ2-7; TCRdb lists TRBD2, though no DNA is available to test this call. In germline, CDR1 is SGDLS, CDR2 YYNGEE. The CDR3 extends over 14 amino acids. CDR3 protein: CASSASGGTYEQYF.

The CDR3: CAISGTGDSNQPQHF. The gene calls are TRBV10-3 and TRBJ1-5; TCRdb outputs TRBD1, but without DNA this stays unchecked. Germline V CDR1 and CDR2: ENHRY, SYGVKD. CDR3 size: 15 residues.

The chain is built from TRBV30 and TRBJ2-7; the D gene TCRdb calls, TRBD1, cannot be checked with no DNA. Germline V gives CDR1 GTSNPN, CDR2 SVGIG (reference sequence). CDR3 length: 15 amino acids. CDR3 region: CAWSSATFARYEQYF. Combining the CDR3 with reference TRBV30 and TRBJ2-7 gives the whole variable domain SQTIHQWPATLVQPVGSPLSLECTVEGTSNPNLYWYRQAAGRGLQLLFYSVGIGQISSEVPQNLSASRPQDRQFILSSKKLLLSDSGFYLCAWSSATFARYEQYFGPGTRLTVT.

The chain carries TRBV2 and TRBJ2-7; absent DNA, TCRdb's TRBD2 call cannot be checked. This CDR3 spans 14 amino acids. Germline assignment: CDR1 SNHLY and CDR2 FYNNEI. Here the CDR3 reads CASKVGVGDYEQYF.

The chain links TRBV6-6 to TRBJ1-5; TCRdb indicates TRBD1, and absent DNA this call remains unverified. Germline lookup yields CDR1 MNHNY and CDR2 SVGAGI (reference sequence). The CDR3 sequence is 16 residues long. CDR3 in amino acids: CASSDDRGDGNQPQHF.

The J gene is TRBJ2-2, the V gene TRBV28; TCRdb selects TRBD1, and the lack of DNA leaves this call unchecked. The CDR3 totals 18 residues. Germline CDR1 MDHEN, CDR2 SYDVKM. The CDR3 reads CASTPDRYSFGIVGELFF.

The genes are TRBV29-1 and TRBJ2-3; TCRdb picks TRBD2, but there is no DNA to check that call. This CDR3 contains 14 residues. Germline-derived CDR1 and CDR2 are SQVTM and ANQGSEA. The CDR3: CSVETLAETDTQYF.

This CDR3 is CASSLGGQETQYF. The chain employs TRBV7-9 and TRBJ2-5; with no DNA, the TCRdb D assignment of TRBD1 cannot be verified. The CDR3 sequence is 13 residues long. Germline V gene sequence: CDR1 SEHNR, CDR2 FQNEAQ (reference sequence).

CDR3 sequence: CSVEGDTEGARQFF. The genes are TRBV29-1 and TRBJ2-1; TCRdb's D call of TRBD1 is untestable without DNA. Germline CDR1 is SQVTM and CDR2 is ANQGSEA. This CDR3 is 14 amino acids long.

J is TRBJ2-1 and V is TRBV29-1; absent DNA, TCRdb's TRBD1 call cannot be checked. The CDR3 contains 15 residues. Germline values: CDR1 SQVTM, CDR2 ANQGSEA. The CDR3 protein is CSVFGAGEGYNEQFF.

The J gene is TRBJ2-7, the V gene TRBV11-1; the TCRdb call, TRBD1, lacks DNA for checking. CDR3 length: 19 residues. The germline V gene encodes CDR1 SGHAT and CDR2 FQDESV (reference sequence). The CDR3 loop reads CASSLARGGLDRQFYEQYF. Combining the CDR3 with reference TRBV11-1 and TRBJ2-7 gives the whole variable domain EAEVAQSPRYKITEKSQAVAFWCDPISGHATLYWYRQILGQGPELLVQFQDESVVDDSQLPKDRFSAERLKGVDSTLKIQPAELGDSAMYLCASSLARGGLDRQFYEQYFGPGTRLTVT.

V usage is TRBV2 and J usage is TRBJ2-7; TCRdb proposes TRBD2, but this gene call is untestable without DNA. From germline, CDR1 is SNHLY and CDR2 FYNNEI. The CDR3 runs to 14 residues. The CDR3 region is CASSALAGAYEQYF.

The chain links TRBV6-8 to TRBJ2-7; TCRdb reports TRBD2, a call that lacks DNA to check it against. Germline V gene sequence: CDR1 MNHGY, CDR2 SAAAGT. The CDR3 is 17 amino acids. This chain's CDR3 is CASSYADGSGGTYEQYF.

This chain connects TRBV27 to TRBJ2-3; TCRdb names TRBD2, which stays unverified in the absence of DNA. Germline lookup yields CDR1 MNHEY and CDR2 SMNVEV (reference sequence). This CDR3 has 15 residues. The CDR3 sequence is CASRDTSGSTDTQYF.

This rearrangement joins TRBV12-3 or TRBV12-4 to TRBJ2-2; TCRdb indicates TRBD2, and absent DNA this call remains unverified. The CDR3 sequence is 15 residues long. The CDR3 region is CAGAGGPRNTGELFF.